These 20 T cell receptor beta chains share one sample of origin, sequenced in a study of vaccination and CD4 T cells after COVID-19. The treatment is: roughly 10-day PBMC culture with coronavirus spike peptide pools or control peptides (ViraFEST assay). Antigens of these TCRs are unknown. CD4+ T cells that had been cultured provided DNA sequenced with the Oncomine TCR Beta short-read assay. TCRdb re-derived calls from the PCR reads in MiXCR, one entry per CDR3 protein. Of roughly 8,400 distinct CDR3 sequences listed, 60% to 80% are singletons. The sample consisted of CD4+ T cells from blood, cultured in vitro. The receptors shown here come from a human donor who had recovered from COVID-19.

This clonotype has more than one count but fewer than ten. This chain uses TRBV27 with TRBJ1-5; TRBD1 agrees at 11 bases. J gave up 9 bases and V 2 bases, and 9 bases lay outside the gene matches. CDR3 length: 16 amino acids. Germline-derived CDR1 and CDR2 are MNHEY and SMNVEV (reference sequence). In DNA form, the CDR3 reads TGTGCCAGCAGTTTAAGGGGACAGGGGGTTCCAGGGCCCCAGCATTTT. Its translation: CASSLRGQGVPGPQHF.

This chain joins TRBV4-2 and TRBJ2-7, with 7 bases that match TRBD2. The V and J ends lost 1 base and 5 bases, in that order; junction bases with no gene match: 14. The CDR3 totals 17 residues. The germline V gene has CDR1 LGHNA and CDR2 YNFKEQ. This chain's CDR3 is CASSQVGGSYLRNEQYF. As DNA, the CDR3 is TGTGCCAGCAGCCAAGTGGGCGGGAGTTACCTCCGGAACGAGCAGTACTTC.

The V and J genes are TRBV27 and TRBJ2-2; D call uncertain. This CDR3 has 14 amino acids. The V end lost 2 bases, the J end lost 3 bases, and 7 bases lay between the germline ends. CDR1 MNHEY and CDR2 SMNVEV come from the germline V gene (reference sequence). The CDR3, as DNA: TGTGCCAGCAGTTTACGCAGCTACACCGGGGAGCTGTTTTTT. Residues: CASSLRSYTGELFF.

The chain has TRBV2 and TRBJ1-2; TRBD1 matches 10 bases. The CDR3 runs 14 residues. After removal of 4 bases from V and 5 bases from J, the junction contained 4 bases not matched to a gene. Germline CDR1 and CDR2: SNHLY and FYNNEI. The CDR3 nucleotides read TGTGCCAGCAGTGGACAGGGGGCATATTATGGCTACACCTTC. It yields the protein CASSGQGAYYGYTF.

This clonotype was seen only a few times. The V gene is TRBV6-1, the J gene TRBJ1-2; no clear D. The V gene lost 7 bases and the J gene lost 2 bases, with 17 bases spanning the gap. CDR1 is MNHNS, CDR2 SASEGT, per germline. CDR3 size: 15 residues. In DNA form, the CDR3 reads TGTGCCAGCATTAACAGCTTGACCGCAAACTATGGCTACACCTTC. Protein: CASINSLTANYGYTF.

The V gene is TRBV19, the J gene TRBJ1-2; D gene uncertain. The CDR3 has 15 amino acids. Germline CDR1 LNHDA, CDR2 SQIVND (reference sequence). Trimming shortened V by 7 bases and J by 0 bases, and 15 bases separated the two germline ends. The DNA of the CDR3 is TGTGCCAGTACCGCCGAGGCAGGAGCTAACTATGGCTACACCTTC. Amino acids: CASTAEAGANYGYTF. The variable domain in full, with the rest retrieved from reference TRBV19 and TRBJ1-2, is DGGITQSPKYLFRKEGQNVTLSCEQNLNHDAMYWYRQDPGQGLRLIYYSQIVNDFQKGDIAEGYSVSREKKESFPLTVTSAQKNPTAFYLCASTAEAGANYGYTFGSGTRLTVV.

The chain is built from TRBV7-2 and TRBJ2-7; D may be TRBD1 or TRBD2 (5 bases each). Germline values: CDR1 SGHTA, CDR2 FQGNSA. Trimming removed 2 bases from V and 10 bases from J, with 9 bases in between. This CDR3 spans 11 amino acids. The CDR3 DNA sequence: TGTGCCAGCAGCTTACGGGGCCCCCAGTACTTC. This translates into CASSLRGPQYF. The full variable domain, in which reference TRBV7-2 and TRBJ2-7 provide the parts outside the CDR3, is GAGVSQSPSNKVTEKGKDVELRCDPISGHTALYWYRQSLGQGLEFLIYFQGNSAPDKSGLPSDRFSAERTGGSVSTLTIQRTQQEDSAVYLCASSLRGPQYFGPGTRLTVT.

The chain has TRBV12-2 and TRBJ1-2; TRBD1 was called by the table and not checked on the DNA. TRBV12-2 is a pseudogene. The CDR3 is 16 residues long. The CDR3 nucleotides read TGTGCAAGTCGCCATCCGAGGGGGCCTCGAGACTATGGCTACACCTTC. This codes for CASRHPRGPRDYGYTF.

This rearrangement joins TRBV19 to TRBJ1-5; TRBD1 matches 7 bases. Germline lookup yields CDR1 LNHDA and CDR2 SQIVND (reference sequence). The CDR3 covers 14 residues. The ends lost 9 bases at V and 6 bases at J; junction bases unmatched: 11. The CDR3 DNA sequence: TGTGCCAGCAGGGGGGGGACTCGGAGTCAGCCCCAGCATTTT. This translates into CASRGGTRSQPQHF.

In this sample, this clonotype turned up a few times. V usage is TRBV7-9 and J usage is TRBJ1-1, with 12 bases aligning to TRBD1. Trimming removed 1 base from V and 5 bases from J; junction bases left unmatched: 8. Looked up from germline, CDR1 is SEHNR and CDR2 is FQNEAQ (reference sequence). This CDR3 spans 17 amino acids. As DNA, the CDR3 is TGTGCCAGCAGCTTAGTACCGGGACAGGGGGCCGGGACTGAAGCTTTCTTT. Its protein product is CASSLVPGQGAGTEAFF.

The chain uses TRBV6-1 and TRBJ2-7; D perhaps matches TRBD1 (6 bases). Trimming shortened V by 6 bases and J by 1 base, and 13 bases separated the two germline ends. The CDR3 consists of 14 residues. Germline lookup yields CDR1 MNHNS and CDR2 SASEGT. The CDR3 coding sequence is TGTGCCAGCAGCTCCAGGACAGTTTCCTACGAGCAGTACTTC. It is translated as CASSSRTVSYEQYF.

The chain is built from TRBV30 and TRBJ1-2, with 9 positions matching TRBD1. The J segment lost 7 bases and the V segment lost 3 bases, leaving 9 bases of the junction unmatched. CDR1 GTSNPN and CDR2 SVGIG come from the germline V gene (reference sequence). The CDR3 has 14 amino acids. The CDR3 DNA reads as TGTGCCTGGAGGATGGACAGGGGTGTTAGTGGCTACACCTTC. Protein product: CAWRMDRGVSGYTF.

In its sample, this clonotype was seen once. The genes are TRBV9 and TRBJ2-3; 8 nucleotides line up with TRBD2. The CDR3 runs 17 residues. V was clipped by 3 bases and J by 5 bases; unmatched bases: 14. The germline V gene has CDR1 SGDLS and CDR2 YYNGEE. CDR3 sequence: CASSGSGNSATGDTQYF. For the CDR3, the DNA is TGTGCCAGCAGCGGTAGCGGGAATAGCGCGACGGGAGATACGCAGTATTTT.

This rearrangement joins TRBV6-5 to TRBJ2-3; TRBD2 agrees at 8 bases. This CDR3 is 16 amino acids long. The germline V gene has CDR1 MNHEY and CDR2 SVGAGI. With 0 bases clipped from V and 3 bases from J, the junction kept 5 bases outside the gene matches. The CDR3 nucleotides are TGTGCCAGCAGTTACTCGAGGGCGGGGGGTACAGATACGCAGTATTTT. Its protein product is CASSYSRAGGTDTQYF.

The chain couples TRBV27 to TRBJ2-5; TRBD2 matches 10 bases. CDR1 is MNHEY, CDR2 SMNVEV, per germline (reference sequence). The J segment lost 4 bases and the V segment lost 2 bases, leaving 4 bases of the junction unmatched. The CDR3 spans 15 residues. The CDR3 bases are TGTGCCAGCAGTTTAGAAGCGGGGGGGAGAGAGACCCAGTACTTC. Its protein product is CASSLEAGGRETQYF.

This chain joins TRBV29-1 and TRBJ1-2, with D unresolved. This CDR3 spans 15 amino acids. Germline assignment: CDR1 SQVTM and CDR2 ANQGSEA. Deletions cut 4 bases from V and 8 bases from J, with 23 bases between. CDR3 residues: CSVGYTEAVPGGYTF. The CDR3 DNA follows: TGCAGCGTTGGGTATACAGAGGCCGTTCCGGGGGGCTACACCTTC.

The chain joins TRBV7-8 to TRBJ2-7; 12 bases are shared with TRBD2. The junction had 1 base not matched to a gene; V was cut back by 1 base and J by 3 bases. This CDR3 comprises 15 residues. Germline CDR1 is SGHVS and CDR2 is FQNEAQ. This CDR3 reads CASSLGTSGDYEQYF. In DNA, the CDR3 is TGTGCCAGCAGCTTAGGGACTAGCGGGGACTACGAGCAGTACTTC.

In its sample, this clonotype ranks as medium-sized. CDR3 sequence: CASSFRVQGSFGYTF. The CDR3 DNA reads TGTGCCAGCAGCTTTCGGGTACAGGGCTCGTTCGGCTACACCTTC. The chain has TRBV11-2 and TRBJ1-2; possible D gene TRBD1, 6 bases. V gave up 3 bases and J gave up 8 bases, with 19 bases separating them. The CDR3 has 15 residues. Germline V gene lookup returns CDR1 SGHAT and CDR2 FQNNGV.

The gene calls are TRBV6-1 and TRBJ2-7; TRBD1 agrees at 9 bases. V lost 8 bases and J lost 7; bases outside the gene matches: 3. The CDR3 is 11 residues long. Germline V gene sequence: CDR1 MNHNS, CDR2 SASEGT. CDR3 coding DNA: TGTGCCAGCTCTGACAGGGGGGAGCAGTACTTC. It encodes CASSDRGEQYF.

The chain uses TRBV7-8 and TRBJ1-2; TRBD1 might be the D (6 bases). Germline V gene sequence: CDR1 SGHVS, CDR2 FQNEAQ. The CDR3 is 14 residues long. Trimming took off 5 bases at V and 8 bases at J, with 18 bases between the two ends. The CDR3 DNA reads as TGTGCCAGCAGCACAGCAGGGGCGGTAGGCGGCTACACCTTC. As protein: CASSTAGAVGGYTF.